The source of this TCR beta chain is a study of T cells in narcolepsy. Study results and caveats: Healthy controls reportedly lacked the autoreactive clonotypes serially found in patients' blood. Autoreactive HCRT-specific and TRIB2-specific clonotypes were marked in same-patient CSF-versus-blood CD4+ comparisons.

The CDR3 is 14 amino acids. V shed 6 bases and J 8 bases; nucleotides not matched to a gene: 9. The germline CDR1 and CDR2 sequences are MNHEY and SMNVEV (reference sequence). On this clone: Antigen unknown.

Measured with immunoSEQ multiplex PCR; TCRdb has only the in-frame clones, and not every one. The top ten hold 11% to 15% of the sample, which has some 16,000 clones, approximately 77% seen once. The rearrangement links TRBV27 to TRBJ2-1; TRBD2 aligns across 8 bases. Sequencing was carried out using CD45RA- memory CD8+ T cells from PBMCs. The sequence was collected from a human donor with narcolepsy. CDR3 in DNA: TGTGCCAGCAGAGCTGGGACTAGAGACCATGAGCAGTTCTTC. Translating gives CASRAGTRDHEQFF.